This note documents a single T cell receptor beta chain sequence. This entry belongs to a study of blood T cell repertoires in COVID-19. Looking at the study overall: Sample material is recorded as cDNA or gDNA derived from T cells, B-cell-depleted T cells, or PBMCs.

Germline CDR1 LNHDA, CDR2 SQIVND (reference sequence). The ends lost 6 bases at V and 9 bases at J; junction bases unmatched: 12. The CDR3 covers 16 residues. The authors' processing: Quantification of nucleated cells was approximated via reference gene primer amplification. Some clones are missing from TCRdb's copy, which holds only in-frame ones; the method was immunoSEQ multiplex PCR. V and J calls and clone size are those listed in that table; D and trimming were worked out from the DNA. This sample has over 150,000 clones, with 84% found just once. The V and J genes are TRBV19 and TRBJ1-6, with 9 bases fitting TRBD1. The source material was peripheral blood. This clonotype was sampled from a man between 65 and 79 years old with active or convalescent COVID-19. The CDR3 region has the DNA TGTGCCAGTAGAGACCTAAGGACAGGGGCGAGTTCACCCCTCCACTTT. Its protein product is CASRDLRTGASSPLHF.